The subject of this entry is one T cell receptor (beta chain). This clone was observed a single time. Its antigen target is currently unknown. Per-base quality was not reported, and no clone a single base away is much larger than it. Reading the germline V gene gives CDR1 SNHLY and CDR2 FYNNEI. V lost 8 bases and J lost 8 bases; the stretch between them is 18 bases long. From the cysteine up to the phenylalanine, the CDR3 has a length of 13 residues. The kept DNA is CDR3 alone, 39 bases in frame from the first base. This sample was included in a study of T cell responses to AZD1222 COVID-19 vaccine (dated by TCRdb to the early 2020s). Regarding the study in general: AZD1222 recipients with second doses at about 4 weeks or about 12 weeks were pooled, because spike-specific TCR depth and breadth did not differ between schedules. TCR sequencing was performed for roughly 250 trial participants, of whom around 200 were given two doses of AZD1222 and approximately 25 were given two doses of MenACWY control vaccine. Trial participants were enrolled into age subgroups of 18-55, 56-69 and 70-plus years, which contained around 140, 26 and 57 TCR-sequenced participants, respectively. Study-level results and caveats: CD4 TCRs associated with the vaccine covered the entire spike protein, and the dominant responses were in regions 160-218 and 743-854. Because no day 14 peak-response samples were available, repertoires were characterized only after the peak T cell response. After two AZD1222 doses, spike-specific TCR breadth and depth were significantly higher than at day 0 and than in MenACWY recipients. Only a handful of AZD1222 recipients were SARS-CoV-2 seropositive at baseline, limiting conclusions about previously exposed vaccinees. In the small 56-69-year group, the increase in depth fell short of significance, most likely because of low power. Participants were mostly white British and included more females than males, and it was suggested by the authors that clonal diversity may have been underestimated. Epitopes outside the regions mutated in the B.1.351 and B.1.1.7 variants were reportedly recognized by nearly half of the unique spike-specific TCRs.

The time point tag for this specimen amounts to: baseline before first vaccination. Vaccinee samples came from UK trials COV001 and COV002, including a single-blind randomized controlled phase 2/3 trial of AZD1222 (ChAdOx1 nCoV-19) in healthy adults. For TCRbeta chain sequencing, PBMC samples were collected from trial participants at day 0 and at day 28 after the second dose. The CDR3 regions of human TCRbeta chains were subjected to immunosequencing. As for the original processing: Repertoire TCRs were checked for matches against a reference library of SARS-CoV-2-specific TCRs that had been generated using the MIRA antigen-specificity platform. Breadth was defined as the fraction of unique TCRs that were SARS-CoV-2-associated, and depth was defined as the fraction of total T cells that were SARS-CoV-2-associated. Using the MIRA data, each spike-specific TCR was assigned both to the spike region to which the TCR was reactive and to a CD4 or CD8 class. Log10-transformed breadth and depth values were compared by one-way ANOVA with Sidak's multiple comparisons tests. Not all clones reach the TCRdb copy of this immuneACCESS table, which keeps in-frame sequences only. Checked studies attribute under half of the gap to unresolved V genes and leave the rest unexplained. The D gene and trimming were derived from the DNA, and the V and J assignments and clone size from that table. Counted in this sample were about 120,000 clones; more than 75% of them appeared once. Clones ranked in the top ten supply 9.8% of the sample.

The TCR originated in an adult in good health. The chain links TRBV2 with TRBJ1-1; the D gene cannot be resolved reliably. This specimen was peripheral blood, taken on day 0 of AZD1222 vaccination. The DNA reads TGTGCCAGCGGGTGGCCAGCCCATGGCGAAGCTTTCTTT. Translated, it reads CASGWPAHGEAFF.